These 6 T cell receptor beta chains share one sample of origin, sequenced in a study of CD8+CD57+ T cells in acquired aplastic anemia. For CDR3 and TCR beta VDJ profiling, genomic DNA was the template used. Using its own MiXCR run on the reads, TCRdb lists one record per CDR3 protein. The sample records over 150,000 distinct CDR3 sequences, nearly 65% being singletons. By flow cytometry, patients selected for sequencing had shown an expansion of CD8+CD57+ cells. Sequences were obtained from sorted CD4+, CD8+, or CD8+CD57+ T cells (not recorded which) from PBMCs. The source is a human donor with aplastic anemia.

The chain employs TRBV7-9 and TRBJ1-1, with D tentatively TRBD1 (6 bases). Germline CDR1 and CDR2: SEHNR and FQNEAQ (reference sequence). V was cut by 2 bases and J by 3 bases, with 19 bases left in between. This CDR3 is 17 amino acids long. CDR3 coding DNA: TGTGCCAGCAGCTTACGAGCTCTCAGGGGCCTTGACACTGAAGCTTTCTTT. Encoded protein: CASSLRALRGLDTEAFF. The variable domain in full, with the rest retrieved from reference TRBV7-9 and TRBJ1-1, is DTGVSQNPRHKITKRGQNVTFRCDPISEHNRLYWYRQTLGQGPEFLTYFQNEAQLEKSRLLSDRFSAERPKGSFSTLEIQRTEQGDSAMYLCASSLRALRGLDTEAFFGQGTRLTVV.

The chain links TRBV7-2 to TRBJ2-3; 7 bases agree with TRBD2. The CDR3 totals 16 residues. Germline CDR1 and CDR2: SGHTA and FQGNSA. With 1 base clipped from V and 1 base from J, the junction kept 5 bases outside the gene matches. The CDR3 nucleotides read TGTGCCAGCAGCTTAGTGTTTGCGGGAGGCACAGATACGCAGTATTTT. Its translation: CASSLVFAGGTDTQYF.

Worth noting for this clonotype: A single base separates this from a much larger clone, so it may be a read error. This sequence joins TRBV9 and TRBJ2-1, with D possibly being TRBD1 (6 bases). The CDR3 contains 15 residues. Trimming removed 3 bases at V and 4 bases at J, with 14 bases between. Germline assignment: CDR1 SGDLS and CDR2 YYNGEE. The CDR3 nucleotides read TGTGCCAGCAGCGCAGAGCAGGGGTTTTACAATGAGCAGTTCTTC. Its protein is CASSAEQGFYNEQFF.

This clonotype was observed a handful of times. V usage is TRBV20-1 and J usage is TRBJ1-2; D possibly corresponds to TRBD1 (5 bases). Trimming removed 2 bases at V and 6 bases at J, with 10 bases between. Germline V gives CDR1 DFQATT, CDR2 SNEGSKA (reference sequence). The CDR3 has 12 residues. The CDR3 DNA reads as TGCAGTGCTAGAAAGGGGTTGGATGGCTACACCTTC. It encodes CSARKGLDGYTF.

The V call is TRBV10-3, the J call TRBJ1-2; D gene ambiguous. Germline V gene lookup returns CDR1 ENHRY and CDR2 SYGVKD. Trimming left V 3 bases short and J 3 bases short, with 5 bases between. The CDR3 extends over 12 amino acids. DNA of the CDR3: TGTGCCATCAGTGAACAGTACTATGGCTACACCTTC. Protein: CAISEQYYGYTF.

Comment on this clonotype: The CDR3 end shows no conserved phenylalanine or tryptophan, and so a read error is likely. The chain links TRBV10-3 to TRBJ2-7, with D hard to call. CDR1 is ENHRY and CDR2 is SYGVKD in the germline V gene. V was trimmed by 6 bases and J by 5 bases, leaving 8 bases between them. The CDR3 is 11 residues long. CDR3 residues: CAIRTSNEQYL. Here the CDR3 DNA reads TGTGCCATCAGGACCTCGAACGAGCAGTACCTC.